These 14 T cell receptor beta chains share one sample of origin, sequenced in a study of blood T cells in healthy people across ages. Primed by a sample-barcoded 5' primer and a J-beta primer mix, a second PCR proceeded for about 7 to 11 cycles. TCRdb re-analysed the 5' RACE reads in MiXCR, keeping a single row per CDR3 protein. Among 500,000 to 650,000 distinct CDR3 sequences, around 27% were seen once, and the ten largest hold approximately 3.3%. The sample was also linked to a second study, of T cells of mothers and their children.

The material sequenced was blood. The receptor set was obtained from a boy younger than 10 in good health.

The gene calls are TRBV30 and TRBJ2-1; D is ambiguous. CDR1 is GTSNPN, CDR2 SVGIG, per germline (reference sequence). V lost 3 bases and J 10 bases, leaving 10 bases between the germline ends. CDR3 length equals 11 residues. CDR3 residues: CAWRAVMEQFF. CDR3 nucleotide sequence: TGTGCCTGGAGGGCGGTCATGGAGCAGTTCTTC. Based on the CDR3 plus reference TRBV30 and TRBJ2-1, the full variable domain is SQTIHQWPATLVQPVGSPLSLECTVEGTSNPNLYWYRQAAGRGLQLLFYSVGIGQISSEVPQNLSASRPQDRQFILSSKKLLLSDSGFYLCAWRAVMEQFFGPGTRLTVL.

CDR3 nucleotides: TGCGCCAGCAGCTTTGTAGCGGGAGCCCAAGAGACCCAGTACTTC. Translation: CASSFVAGAQETQYF. The chain has TRBV5-1 and TRBJ2-5; 9 positions match TRBD2. Germline V gives CDR1 SGHRS, CDR2 YFSETQ. Trimming at V came to 2 bases and at J to 1 base, leaving 3 bases not matched to a gene. CDR3 length: 15 residues.

This clonotype was counted between two and nine times. The gene calls are TRBV27 and TRBJ2-4; D uncertain. V was shortened by 5 bases and J by 0 bases, with 17 bases between the two germline ends. From germline, CDR1 is MNHEY and CDR2 SMNVEV (reference sequence). The CDR3 loop spans 17 amino acids. The CDR3 is CASSLRADPLAKNIQYF. Written as DNA, the CDR3 is TGTGCCAGCAGTCTCCGAGCAGACCCACTAGCCAAAAACATTCAGTACTTC.

This clonotype has only a few counts. The chain is built from TRBV12-3 or TRBV12-4 and TRBJ2-1; D is uncertain. The CDR3 sequence is 12 residues long. Between the trimmed V and J ends, which lost 5 bases and 10 bases, there was a span of 12 bases. In nucleotides, the CDR3 is TGTGCCAGCAGTACCCTTGGAAGAGAGCAGTTCTTC. Protein sequence: CASSTLGREQFF.

This clonotype has just one count. The V and J genes are TRBV7-6 and TRBJ2-7, with D maybe TRBD2 (6 bases). Deletions cut 8 bases from V and 2 bases from J, with 13 bases between. Looked up from germline, CDR1 is SGHVS and CDR2 is FNYEAQ. The CDR3 is made up of 13 amino acids. The CDR3, as DNA: TGTGCCAGCGGGGTAGCGGCCCCCTACGAGCAGTACTTC. The encoded protein is CASGVAAPYEQYF.

V usage is TRBV10-3 and J usage is TRBJ2-5; TRBD1 might be the D (6 bases). The J call may be incorrect, as the DNA end agrees better with TRBJ2-7. This CDR3 has 14 residues. Germline CDR1 reads ENHRY; CDR2 reads SYGVKD. The DNA for the CDR3 is TGTGCCATCAGTATAGGACAGAGTTTCTACGAGCAGTACTTC. It specifies CAISIGQSFYEQYF.

The sample holds a few counts of this clonotype. V gene TRBV9 combines with J gene TRBJ2-5, with 7 bases that match TRBD1. The end of the DNA aligns better with TRBJ2-7, so the J call may be wrong. Germline V gives CDR1 SGDLS, CDR2 YYNGEE. There are 15 residues in the CDR3. The chain's CDR3 is CASSAATGISYEQYF. CDR3 in DNA: TGTGCCAGCAGCGCCGCGACAGGGATCTCCTACGAGCAGTACTTC.

The gene calls are TRBV9 and TRBJ1-6, with D hard to call. The CDR3 runs to 15 residues. Trimming pared 0 bases from V and 5 bases from J, leaving 9 bases between. Germline values: CDR1 SGDLS, CDR2 YYNGEE. The CDR3 coding sequence is TGTGCCAGCAGCGTAGGTCGGGAAAATAATTCACCCCTCCACTTT. This gives the protein CASSVGRENNSPLHF.

The gene calls are TRBV11-2 and TRBJ1-1, with D possibly being TRBD1 (6 bases). CDR1 and CDR2 from the germline V gene are SGHAT and FQNNGV. CDR3 length: 12 residues. V was clipped by 8 bases and J by 4 bases, with 11 bases between them. This chain's CDR3 is CASGQTSTEAFF. For the CDR3, the DNA is TGTGCCAGCGGACAGACGAGCACTGAAGCTTTCTTT.

V usage is TRBV29-1 and J usage is TRBJ1-3; D remains unclear. The ends were cut back, 4 bases at V and 4 bases at J, with 11 bases in the middle. Germline assignment: CDR1 SQVTM and CDR2 ANQGSEA. The CDR3 is made up of 13 amino acids. The CDR3 sequence is CSVAGFLGNTIYF. CDR3 sequence (DNA): TGCAGCGTTGCGGGGTTTCTCGGAAACACCATATATTTT. Full variable domain (remainder filled in from reference TRBV29-1 and TRBJ1-3): SAVISQKPSRDICQRGTSLTIQCQVDSQVTMMFWYRQQPGQSLTLIATANQGSEATYESGFVIDKFPISRPNLTFSTLTVSNMSPEDSSIYLCSVAGFLGNTIYFGEGSWLTVV.

This clonotype was found a few times. V usage is TRBV25-1 and J usage is TRBJ2-7, with 9 bases fitting TRBD1. The junction had 14 bases not matched to a gene; V was cut back by 8 bases and J by 6 bases. CDR3 length: 15 amino acids. The germline CDR1 and CDR2 sequences are MGHDK and SYGVNS. CDR3 region: CASGPHRGLRAEQYF. The CDR3 coding sequence is TGTGCCAGCGGCCCCCACAGGGGGCTCAGGGCCGAGCAGTACTTC.

The chain employs TRBV5-1 and TRBJ1-2; D remains ambiguous. The CDR3 sequence is 14 residues long. Germline-derived CDR1 and CDR2 are SGHRS and YFSETQ. Trimming cost V 6 bases and J 8 bases, with 20 bases left between them. This chain's CDR3 is CASKYTSRPEGYTF. CDR3 sequence (DNA): TGCGCCAGCAAATATACCTCCCGCCCGGAGGGCTACACCTTC. Using reference TRBV5-1 and TRBJ1-2 for the parts outside the CDR3, the full variable domain is KAGVTQTPRYLIKTRGQQVTLSCSPISGHRSVSWYQQTPGQGLQFLFEYFSETQRNKGNFPGRFSGRQFSNSRSEMNVSTLELGDSALYLCASKYTSRPEGYTFGSGTRLTVV.

The V gene is TRBV6-6, the J gene TRBJ2-4; D unresolved. Germline V gives CDR1 MNHNY, CDR2 SVGAGI (reference sequence). The CDR3 totals 12 residues. Trimming took off 0 bases at V and 9 bases at J, with 6 bases between the two ends. DNA of the CDR3: TGTGCCAGCAGTTACTCGGGGTTCATTCAGTACTTC. Translated, it gives CASSYSGFIQYF.

This clonotype was detected only a few times. The chain employs TRBV12-3 or TRBV12-4 and TRBJ2-5; D remains unclear. This CDR3 is built from 13 residues. V lost 3 bases, J lost 4 bases, and 9 bases lay in between. The CDR3 DNA reads TGTGCCAGCAGTTTTGATAGTTCAGAGACCCAGTACTTC. The encoded protein is CASSFDSSETQYF.